This T cell receptor beta chain was captured in a study of control samples from healthy donors and cancer patients (dated by TCRdb to about 2020). The protocol used for the library was the immunoSEQ multiplex PCR assay. The table was pulled from immuneACCESS by TCRdb, which kept in-frame rearrangements only. Such tables lose some clones; where checked, under half of the loss comes from unresolved V genes, and the rest has no known cause. The sample records approximately 100,000 clones, roughly nine tenths of which are singletons. The top ten clones comprise about 21% of the sample. CDR1 and CDR2 were assigned from the germline V gene as SGHTA and FQGNSA. The CDR3 holds 15 amino acids from the cysteine to the phenylalanine. This entry keeps only the CDR3 DNA: 45 bases, framed from base 1. The V end loses 3 bases and the J end loses 6 bases, and a stretch of 14 bases separates them. About this clone itself: Its antigen remains unidentified. No base qualities exist here, and no much larger clone lies one base off it.

The specimen sequenced was blood. The V gene is TRBV7-2 and the J gene is TRBJ1-4; the D segment cannot be called with confidence. The sequence was obtained from a man aged 25 to 45 in good health. The DNA sequence is given as TGTGCCAGCAGCTTGGGTCACAGCCCCTATGAAAAACTGTTTTTT. Its amino acids are CASSLGHSPYEKLFF. The entire variable domain, with the stretches around the CDR3 drawn from the reference TRBV7-2 and TRBJ1-4 proteins, is GAGVSQSPSNKVTEKGKDVELRCDPISGHTALYWYRQSLGQGLEFLIYFQGNSAPDKSGLPSDRFSAERTGGSVSTLTIQRTQQEDSAVYLCASSLGHSPYEKLFFGSGTQLSVL.